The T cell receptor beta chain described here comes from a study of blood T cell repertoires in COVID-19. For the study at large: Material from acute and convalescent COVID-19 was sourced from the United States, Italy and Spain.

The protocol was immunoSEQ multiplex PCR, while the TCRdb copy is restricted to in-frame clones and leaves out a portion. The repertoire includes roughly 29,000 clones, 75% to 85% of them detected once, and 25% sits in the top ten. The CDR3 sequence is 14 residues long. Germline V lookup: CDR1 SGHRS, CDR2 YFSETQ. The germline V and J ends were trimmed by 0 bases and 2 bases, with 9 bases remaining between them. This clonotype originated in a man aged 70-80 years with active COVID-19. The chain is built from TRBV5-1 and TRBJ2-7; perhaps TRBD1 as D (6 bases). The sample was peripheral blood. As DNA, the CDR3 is TGCGCCAGCAGCTTGGCCAGGGGCGCCTACGAGCAGTACTTC. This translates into CASSLARGAYEQYF. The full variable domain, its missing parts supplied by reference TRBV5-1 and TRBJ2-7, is KAGVTQTPRYLIKTRGQQVTLSCSPISGHRSVSWYQQTPGQGLQFLFEYFSETQRNKGNFPGRFSGRQFSNSRSEMNVSTLELGDSALYLCASSLARGAYEQYFGPGTRLTVT.